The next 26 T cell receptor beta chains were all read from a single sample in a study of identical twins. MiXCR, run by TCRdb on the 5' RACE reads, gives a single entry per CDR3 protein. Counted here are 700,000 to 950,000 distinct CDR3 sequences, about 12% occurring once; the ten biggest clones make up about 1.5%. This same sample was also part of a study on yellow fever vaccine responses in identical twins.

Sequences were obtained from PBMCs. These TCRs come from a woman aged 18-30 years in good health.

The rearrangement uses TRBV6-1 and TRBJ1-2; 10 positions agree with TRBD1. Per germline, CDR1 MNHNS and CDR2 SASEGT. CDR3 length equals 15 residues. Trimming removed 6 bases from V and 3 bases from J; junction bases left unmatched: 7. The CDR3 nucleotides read TGTGCCAGCAGAGCCGGGACAGGGGTGGACTATGGCTACACCTTC. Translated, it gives CASRAGTGVDYGYTF.

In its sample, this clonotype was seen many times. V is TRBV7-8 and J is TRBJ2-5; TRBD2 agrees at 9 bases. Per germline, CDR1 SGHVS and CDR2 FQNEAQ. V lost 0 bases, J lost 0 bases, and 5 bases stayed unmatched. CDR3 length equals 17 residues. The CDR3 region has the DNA TGTGCCAGCAGCTTAGCTAGCGGGGGCGTGGACCAAGAGACCCAGTACTTC. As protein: CASSLASGGVDQETQYF.

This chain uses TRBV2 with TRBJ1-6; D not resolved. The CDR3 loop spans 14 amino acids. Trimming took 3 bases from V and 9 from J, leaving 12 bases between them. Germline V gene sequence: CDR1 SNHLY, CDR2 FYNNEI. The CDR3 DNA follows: TGTGCCAGCAGTGAGCAAGGGATCGGTTCACCCCTCCACTTT. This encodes CASSEQGIGSPLHF.

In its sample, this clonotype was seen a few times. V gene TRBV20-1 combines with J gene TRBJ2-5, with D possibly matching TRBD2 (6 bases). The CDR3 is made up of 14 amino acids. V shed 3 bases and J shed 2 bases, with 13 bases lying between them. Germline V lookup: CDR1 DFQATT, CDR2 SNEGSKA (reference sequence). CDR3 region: CSASRTGTQETQYF. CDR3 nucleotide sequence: TGCAGTGCTAGCCGGACGGGGACTCAAGAGACCCAGTACTTC.

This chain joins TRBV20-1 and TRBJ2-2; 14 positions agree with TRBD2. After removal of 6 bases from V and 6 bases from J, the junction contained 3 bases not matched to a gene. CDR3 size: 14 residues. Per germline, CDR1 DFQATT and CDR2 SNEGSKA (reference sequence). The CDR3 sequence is CSAWTSGRSGELFF. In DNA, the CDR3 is TGCAGTGCGTGGACTAGCGGGAGGTCCGGGGAGCTGTTTTTT.

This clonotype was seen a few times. CDR3 sequence (DNA): TGTGCCAGCAGCCAAAACCGGGCGCGCACGTACAATGAGCAGTTCTTC. Translation: CASSQNRARTYNEQFF. This chain links TRBV28 with TRBJ2-1; D remains unclear. Per the germline V gene, CDR1 is MDHEN and CDR2 is SYDVKM. The V gene lost 6 bases and the J gene lost 4 bases, with 19 bases spanning the gap. This CDR3 region has 16 residues.

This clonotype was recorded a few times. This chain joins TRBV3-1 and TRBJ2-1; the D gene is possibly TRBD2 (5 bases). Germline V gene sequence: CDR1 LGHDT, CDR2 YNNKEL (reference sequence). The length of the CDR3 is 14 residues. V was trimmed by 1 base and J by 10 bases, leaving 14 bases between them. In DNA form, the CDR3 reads TGTGCCAGCAGCCAAGGGACTCCTGCTTCCGAGCAGTTCTTC. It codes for CASSQGTPASEQFF.

The CDR3 loop is CASGPGRNIQYF. The CDR3 bases are TGTGCCAGCGGGCCAGGTAGAAACATTCAGTACTTC. The gene calls are TRBV21-1 and TRBJ2-4; TRBD1 is taken as the D call from the table, unchecked against the DNA. TRBV21-1 is designated a pseudogene. The length of the CDR3 is 12 residues.

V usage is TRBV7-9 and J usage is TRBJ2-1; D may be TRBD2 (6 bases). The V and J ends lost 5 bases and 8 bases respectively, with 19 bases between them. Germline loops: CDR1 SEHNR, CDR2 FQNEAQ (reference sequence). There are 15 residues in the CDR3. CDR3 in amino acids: CASSPADYLWDEQFF. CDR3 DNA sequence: TGTGCCAGCAGCCCAGCGGACTACCTTTGGGATGAGCAGTTCTTC.

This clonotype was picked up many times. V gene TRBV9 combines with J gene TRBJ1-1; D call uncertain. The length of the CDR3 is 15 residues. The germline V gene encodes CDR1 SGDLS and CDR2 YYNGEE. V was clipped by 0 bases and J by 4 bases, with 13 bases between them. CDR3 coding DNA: TGTGCCAGCAGCGTAGGTTCCAGCGAGGGCACTGAAGCTTTCTTT. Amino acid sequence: CASSVGSSEGTEAFF.

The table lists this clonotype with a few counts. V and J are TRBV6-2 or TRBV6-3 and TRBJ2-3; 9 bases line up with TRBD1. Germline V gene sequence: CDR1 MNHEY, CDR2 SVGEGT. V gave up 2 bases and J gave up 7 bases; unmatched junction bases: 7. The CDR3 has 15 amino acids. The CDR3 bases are TGTGCCAGCAGTTACCTGGGACAGGGTTTAAATACGCAGTATTTT. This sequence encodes CASSYLGQGLNTQYF.

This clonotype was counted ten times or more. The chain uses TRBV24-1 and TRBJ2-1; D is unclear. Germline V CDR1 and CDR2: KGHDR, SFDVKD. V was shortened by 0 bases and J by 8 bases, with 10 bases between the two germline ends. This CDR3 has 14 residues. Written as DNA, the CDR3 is TGTGCCACCAGTGATTTGTCCATCGGCCATGAGCAGTTCTTC. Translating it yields CATSDLSIGHEQFF.

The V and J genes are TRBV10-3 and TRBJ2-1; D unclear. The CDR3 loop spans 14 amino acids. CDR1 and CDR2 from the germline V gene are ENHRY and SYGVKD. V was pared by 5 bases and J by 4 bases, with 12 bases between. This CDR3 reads CAISLSVGYNEQFF. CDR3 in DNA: TGTGCCATCAGTCTCTCAGTCGGGTACAATGAGCAGTTCTTC.

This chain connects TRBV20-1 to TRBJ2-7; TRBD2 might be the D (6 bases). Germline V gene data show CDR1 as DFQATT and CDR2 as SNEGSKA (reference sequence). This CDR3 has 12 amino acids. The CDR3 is CSLPGDTYEQYV. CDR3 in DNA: TGCAGCCTCCCGGGGGATACCTACGAGCAGTACGTC.

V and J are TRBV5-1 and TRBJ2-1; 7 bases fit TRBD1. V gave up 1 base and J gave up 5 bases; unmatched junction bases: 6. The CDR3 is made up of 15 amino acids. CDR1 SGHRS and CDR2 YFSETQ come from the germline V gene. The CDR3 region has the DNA TGCGCCAGCAGCTTGATGGGGCAGGGGGACAATGAGCAGTTCTTC. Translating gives CASSLMGQGDNEQFF. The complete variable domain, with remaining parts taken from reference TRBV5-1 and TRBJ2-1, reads KAGVTQTPRYLIKTRGQQVTLSCSPISGHRSVSWYQQTPGQGLQFLFEYFSETQRNKGNFPGRFSGRQFSNSRSEMNVSTLELGDSALYLCASSLMGQGDNEQFFGPGTRLTVL.

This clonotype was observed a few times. CDR3 sequence (DNA): TGTGCCACCAGTGATTTCAAAGGGCGCGAAGCTTTCTTT. Amino acids: CATSDFKGREAFF. The chain has TRBV24-1 and TRBJ1-1; D uncertain. CDR3 length: 13 residues. Germline V gives CDR1 KGHDR, CDR2 SFDVKD. The V gene lost 1 base and the J gene lost 8 bases, with 10 bases spanning the gap.

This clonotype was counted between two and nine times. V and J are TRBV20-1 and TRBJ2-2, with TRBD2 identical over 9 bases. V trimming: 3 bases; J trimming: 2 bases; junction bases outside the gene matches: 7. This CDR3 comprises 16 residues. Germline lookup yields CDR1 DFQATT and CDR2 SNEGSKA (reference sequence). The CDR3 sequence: CSARAPSGVNTGELFF. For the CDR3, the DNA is TGCAGTGCTAGGGCCCCTAGCGGGGTAAACACCGGGGAGCTGTTTTTT.

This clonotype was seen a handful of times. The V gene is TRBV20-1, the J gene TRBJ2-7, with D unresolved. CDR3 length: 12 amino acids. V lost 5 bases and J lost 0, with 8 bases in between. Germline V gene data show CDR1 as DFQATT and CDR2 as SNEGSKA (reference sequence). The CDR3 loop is CSASASSYEQYF. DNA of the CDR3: TGCAGTGCTTCGGCCAGCTCCTACGAGCAGTACTTC.

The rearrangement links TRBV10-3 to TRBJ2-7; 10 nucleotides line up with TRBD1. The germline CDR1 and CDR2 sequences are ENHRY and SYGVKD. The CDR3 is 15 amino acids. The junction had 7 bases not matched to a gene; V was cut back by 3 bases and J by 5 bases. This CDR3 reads CAISDSGQGGNEQYF. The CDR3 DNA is TGTGCCATCAGTGACTCTGGACAGGGGGGAAACGAGCAGTACTTC.

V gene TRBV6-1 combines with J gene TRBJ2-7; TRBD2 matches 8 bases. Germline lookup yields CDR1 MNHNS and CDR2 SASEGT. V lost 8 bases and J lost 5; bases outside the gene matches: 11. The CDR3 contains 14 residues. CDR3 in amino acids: CASAGGGSLHEQYV. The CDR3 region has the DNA TGTGCCAGCGCTGGCGGGGGGTCCCTCCACGAGCAGTACGTC.

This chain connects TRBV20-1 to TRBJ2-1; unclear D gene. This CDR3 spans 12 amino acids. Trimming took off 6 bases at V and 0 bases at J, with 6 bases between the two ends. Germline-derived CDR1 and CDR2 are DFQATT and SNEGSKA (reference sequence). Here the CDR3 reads CSARISYNEQFF. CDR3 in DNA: TGCAGTGCCCGTATCTCCTACAATGAGCAGTTCTTC.

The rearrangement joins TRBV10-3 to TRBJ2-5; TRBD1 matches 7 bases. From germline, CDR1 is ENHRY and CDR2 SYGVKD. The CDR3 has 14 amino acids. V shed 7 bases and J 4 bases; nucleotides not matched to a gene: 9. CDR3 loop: CAINNVQGRETQYF. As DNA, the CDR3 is TGTGCCATCAATAACGTACAGGGGAGAGAGACCCAGTACTTC.

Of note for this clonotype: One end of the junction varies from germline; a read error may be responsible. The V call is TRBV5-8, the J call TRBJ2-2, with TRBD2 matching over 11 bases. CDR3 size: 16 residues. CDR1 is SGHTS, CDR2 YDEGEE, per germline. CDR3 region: CASSSGLADNTGKLFF. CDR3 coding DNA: TGTGCCAGCAGCTCGGGACTAGCGGATAACACCGGGAAGCTGTTTTTT.

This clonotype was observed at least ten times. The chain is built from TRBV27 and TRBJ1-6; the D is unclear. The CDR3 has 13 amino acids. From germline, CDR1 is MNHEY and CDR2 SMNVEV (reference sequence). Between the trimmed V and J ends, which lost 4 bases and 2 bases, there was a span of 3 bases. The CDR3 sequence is CASSYTYNSPLHF. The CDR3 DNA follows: TGTGCCAGCAGTTACACCTATAATTCACCCCTCCACTTT.

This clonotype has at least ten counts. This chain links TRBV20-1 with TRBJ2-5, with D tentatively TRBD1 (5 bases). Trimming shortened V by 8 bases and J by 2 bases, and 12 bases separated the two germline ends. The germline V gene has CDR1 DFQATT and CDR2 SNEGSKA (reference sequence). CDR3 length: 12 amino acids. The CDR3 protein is CSYTGKQETQYF. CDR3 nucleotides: TGCAGTTACACAGGAAAACAAGAGACCCAGTACTTC.

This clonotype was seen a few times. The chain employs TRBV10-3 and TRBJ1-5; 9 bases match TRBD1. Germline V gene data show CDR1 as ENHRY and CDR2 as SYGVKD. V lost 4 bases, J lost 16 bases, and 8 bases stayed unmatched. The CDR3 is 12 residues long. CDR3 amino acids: CAISGGTGPAHF. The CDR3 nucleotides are TGTGCCATCAGTGGGGGGACAGGGCCTGCCCATTTT.